These 23 T cell receptor beta chains were sequenced from one sample in a study of blood T cell repertoires in COVID-19. TCRdb's copy holds only in-frame clones and misses some; the assay was immunoSEQ multiplex PCR. This sample has tens of thousands of clones; approximately 86% occur once, and the top ten carry 13% to 15%. The sample comprised peripheral blood. These receptors were collected from a human donor in a cohort sampled during active COVID-19.

The chain recombines TRBV4-1 with TRBJ1-1; possibly TRBD1 for D (6 bases). The V and J ends lost 0 bases and 6 bases respectively, with 17 bases between them. The CDR3 runs 16 residues. CDR1 is MGHRA and CDR2 is YSYEKL in the germline V gene. This CDR3 is CASSQDLRQGIPEAFF. CDR3 nucleotides: TGCGCCAGCAGCCAAGATCTTAGGCAGGGGATCCCTGAAGCTTTCTTT.

This rearrangement joins TRBV5-1 to TRBJ2-3; D is unresolved. Per the germline V gene, CDR1 is SGHRS and CDR2 is YFSETQ. This CDR3 has 16 amino acids. The V end lost 0 bases, the J end lost 0 bases, and 11 bases lay between the germline ends. The CDR3 is CASSLGAVTSTDTQYF. The CDR3 DNA reads as TGCGCCAGCAGCTTGGGGGCTGTCACTAGCACAGATACGCAGTATTTT.

The chain employs TRBV9 and TRBJ1-3; 9 nucleotides line up with TRBD1. This CDR3 region has 16 residues. The ends lost 5 bases at V and 4 bases at J; junction bases unmatched: 10. Germline lookup yields CDR1 SGDLS and CDR2 YYNGEE. In nucleotides, the CDR3 is TGTGCCAGCAGTAGACCGGGACAGGGATTGGGAAACACCATATATTTT. Residues: CASSRPGQGLGNTIYF.

The chain recombines TRBV28 with TRBJ2-1, with D tentatively TRBD2 (6 bases). Germline V gives CDR1 MDHEN, CDR2 SYDVKM. CDR3 length: 15 residues. Trimming took off 4 bases at V and 6 bases at J, with 16 bases between the two ends. In DNA form, the CDR3 reads TGTGCCAGCAGTTCAAAGGGGAGGACGAGCAATGAGCAGTTCTTC. Translation gives CASSSKGRTSNEQFF. The whole variable domain, filled in from reference TRBV28 and TRBJ2-1, reads DVKVTQSSRYLVKRTGEKVFLECVQDMDHENMFWYRQDPGLGLRLIYFSYDVKMKEKGDIPEGYSVSREKKERFSLILESASTNQTSMYLCASSSKGRTSNEQFFGPGTRLTVL.

The chain combines TRBV11-2 with TRBJ2-7, with 8 bases that match TRBD2. The CDR3 extends over 14 amino acids. The ends lost 5 bases at V and 6 bases at J; junction bases unmatched: 9. Germline V gene data show CDR1 as SGHAT and CDR2 as FQNNGV. DNA of the CDR3: TGTGCCAGCAGCCCCGGAGCGGGAGCGCGCGAGCAGTACTTC. Its translation is CASSPGAGAREQYF.

The chain combines TRBV27 with TRBJ2-2, with 9 bases identical to TRBD2. The CDR3 extends over 15 amino acids. Trimming took 3 bases from V and 4 from J; bases not matched to a gene: 3. Looked up from germline, CDR1 is MNHEY and CDR2 is SMNVEV (reference sequence). The CDR3 bases are TGTGCCAGCAGTTTGGGCGGGAGGGGCACCGGGGAGCTGTTTTTT. Protein sequence: CASSLGGRGTGELFF.

The chain links TRBV6-5 to TRBJ1-4; the D gene is possibly TRBD1 (5 bases). Germline lookup yields CDR1 MNHEY and CDR2 SVGAGI. The CDR3 sequence is 14 residues long. The V end lost 6 bases, the J end lost 11 bases, and 19 bases lay between the germline ends. The CDR3 is CASRKTVGLEKLFF. CDR3 sequence (DNA): TGTGCCAGCAGGAAGACAGTCGGCCTCGAGAAACTGTTTTTT.

The rearrangement joins TRBV28 to TRBJ1-1; no clear D gene. CDR3 length: 13 amino acids. V lost 5 bases and J 5 bases, leaving 12 bases between the germline ends. Per germline, CDR1 MDHEN and CDR2 SYDVKM. The CDR3 sequence is CASSLIGRTEAFF. In DNA, the CDR3 is TGTGCCAGCAGTCTCATAGGGAGGACTGAAGCTTTCTTT.

The genes are TRBV19 and TRBJ2-7, with TRBD1 as a possible D gene (5 bases). Trimming cost V 3 bases and J 5 bases, with 14 bases left between them. Germline V gene sequence: CDR1 LNHDA, CDR2 SQIVND (reference sequence). The CDR3 loop spans 14 amino acids. This chain's CDR3 is CASSMRQSKDEQYF. CDR3 in DNA: TGTGCCAGTAGTATGAGACAGTCAAAGGACGAGCAGTACTTC.

The J gene is TRBJ1-4, the V gene TRBV6-6, with D perhaps matching TRBD1 (5 bases). The germline CDR1 and CDR2 sequences are MNHNY and SVGAGI (reference sequence). V was trimmed by 6 bases and J by 8 bases, leaving 13 bases between them. The CDR3 spans 13 residues. The CDR3 reads CASSLLGGEKLFF. As DNA, the CDR3 is TGTGCCAGCAGCTTATTGGGGGGAGAAAAACTGTTTTTT.

The CDR3: CASSQPDRDFYGYTF. The CDR3 nucleotides are TGTGCCAGCAGCCAACCCGACCGGGACTTCTATGGCTACACCTTC. This chain connects TRBV4-2 to TRBJ1-2; possibly TRBD1 for D (5 bases). Deletions cut 2 bases from V and 4 bases from J, with 14 bases between. The CDR3 contains 15 residues. Germline assignment: CDR1 LGHNA and CDR2 YNFKEQ.

V and J are TRBV27 and TRBJ2-7, with a possible D match to TRBD1 (6 bases). Trimming pared 6 bases from V and 8 bases from J, leaving 17 bases between. Germline-derived CDR1 and CDR2 are MNHEY and SMNVEV (reference sequence). The CDR3 length is 13 residues. CDR3 DNA sequence: TGTGCCAGCAGCCCCACACAGGGTTGGAAGCAGTACTTC. Its protein product is CASSPTQGWKQYF.

The genes are TRBV29-1 and TRBJ1-4; 11 positions agree with TRBD1. The CDR3 covers 13 residues. J lost 6 bases, V lost 4 bases, and 1 base had no gene match. Germline V CDR1 and CDR2: SQVTM, ANQGSEA. The CDR3: CSVGTGGDEKLFF. DNA for the CDR3: TGCAGCGTTGGGACAGGGGGCGATGAAAAACTGTTTTTT.

In this sample, this clone turned up a few times. V and J are TRBV7-9 and TRBJ2-1; 9 bases map to TRBD1. This CDR3 has 14 residues. After removal of 5 bases from V and 6 bases from J, the junction contained 5 bases not matched to a gene. Germline V gene data show CDR1 as SEHNR and CDR2 as FQNEAQ (reference sequence). This chain's CDR3 is CASSRGTGSNEQFF. The CDR3 region has the DNA TGTGCCAGCAGCCGGGGGACAGGGAGCAATGAGCAGTTCTTC.

For the CDR3, the DNA is TGCGCCAGCAGTGGCAGGGGCAATCAGCCCCAGCATTTT. Its protein product is CASSGRGNQPQHF. The V and J genes are TRBV5-1 and TRBJ1-5; possibly TRBD1 for D (5 bases). V dropped 5 bases and J dropped 2 bases, with 8 bases sitting between them. Germline CDR1 SGHRS, CDR2 YFSETQ. The length of the CDR3 is 13 residues.

V gene TRBV24-1 combines with J gene TRBJ2-1; 9 bases are a match to TRBD2. Germline V gene sequence: CDR1 KGHDR, CDR2 SFDVKD. The CDR3 runs 19 residues. The V gene end was trimmed by 5 bases and the J gene end by 6 bases; junction bases not matched to a gene: 19. The CDR3 bases are TGTGCCACCAGTGGCCTACGGGCTAGCGGGAAAGTCTTTAGCAATGAGCAGTTCTTC. Translating it yields CATSGLRASGKVFSNEQFF.

The V and J genes are TRBV7-2 and TRBJ2-1; TRBD2 agrees at 7 bases. The V gene end was trimmed by 5 bases and the J gene end by 2 bases; junction bases not matched to a gene: 6. Germline-derived CDR1 and CDR2 are SGHTA and FQGNSA. The CDR3 loop spans 15 amino acids. The CDR3 nucleotides are TGTGCCAGCAGCGGCCGAGCGGGAACCTACAATGAGCAGTTCTTC. The encoded protein is CASSGRAGTYNEQFF. Full variable domain (missing parts from reference TRBV7-2 and TRBJ2-1): GAGVSQSPSNKVTEKGKDVELRCDPISGHTALYWYRQSLGQGLEFLIYFQGNSAPDKSGLPSDRFSAERTGGSVSTLTIQRTQQEDSAVYLCASSGRAGTYNEQFFGPGTRLTVL.

The table lists this clone with a count of one. This sequence joins TRBV6-5 and TRBJ1-5; TRBD1 matches at 9 bases. The CDR3 loop spans 15 amino acids. Germline CDR1 reads MNHEY; CDR2 reads SVGAGI. With 6 bases clipped from V and 4 bases from J, the junction kept 7 bases outside the gene matches. For the CDR3, the DNA is TGTGCCAGCAGGCTTGACAGGGGGAAAAATCAGCCCCAGCATTTT. It codes for CASRLDRGKNQPQHF.

The chain uses TRBV11-3 and TRBJ2-1; D is perhaps TRBD2 (6 bases). Germline assignment: CDR1 SGHNT and CDR2 YENEEA. V lost 7 bases, J lost 0 bases, and 13 bases lay in between. The CDR3 consists of 15 residues. CDR3 nucleotides: TGTGCCAGCACCAACGGGGGTAGCTCCTACAATGAGCAGTTCTTC. It specifies CASTNGGSSYNEQFF.

The V and J genes are TRBV28 and TRBJ1-3, with D uncertain. The CDR3 totals 14 residues. CDR1 and CDR2 from the germline V gene are MDHEN and SYDVKM. V was shortened by 0 bases and J by 0 bases, with 3 bases between the two germline ends. As DNA, the CDR3 is TGTGCCAGCAGTTTATGGAGCTCTGGAAACACCATATATTTT. It specifies CASSLWSSGNTIYF.

In its sample, this clone was seen many times. The rearrangement links TRBV19 to TRBJ2-1, with D possibly matching TRBD2 (5 bases). V was cut by 6 bases and J by 4 bases, with 16 bases left in between. This CDR3 has 15 amino acids. The germline CDR1 and CDR2 sequences are LNHDA and SQIVND (reference sequence). Here the CDR3 reads CASSPLAPRYNEQFF. The CDR3 region has the DNA TGTGCCAGTAGCCCCCTAGCCCCTAGATACAATGAGCAGTTCTTC.

The chain combines TRBV27 with TRBJ2-7, with 8 nucleotides matching TRBD1. The J segment lost 2 bases and the V segment lost 4 bases, leaving 10 bases of the junction unmatched. CDR1 is MNHEY, CDR2 SMNVEV, per germline (reference sequence). This CDR3 has 16 residues. The CDR3 nucleotides read TGTGCCAGCAGTTCCCCGGACAGGGAAGGTCCCTACGAGCAGTACTTC. This sequence encodes CASSSPDREGPYEQYF.

This sequence joins TRBV27 and TRBJ2-1, with D tentatively TRBD2 (6 bases). This CDR3 contains 14 residues. The germline CDR1 and CDR2 sequences are MNHEY and SMNVEV (reference sequence). Trimming left V 6 bases short and J 5 bases short, with 14 bases between. CDR3 region: CASSGGRSNNEQFF. The DNA for the CDR3 is TGTGCCAGCAGCGGAGGGAGATCAAACAATGAGCAGTTCTTC.